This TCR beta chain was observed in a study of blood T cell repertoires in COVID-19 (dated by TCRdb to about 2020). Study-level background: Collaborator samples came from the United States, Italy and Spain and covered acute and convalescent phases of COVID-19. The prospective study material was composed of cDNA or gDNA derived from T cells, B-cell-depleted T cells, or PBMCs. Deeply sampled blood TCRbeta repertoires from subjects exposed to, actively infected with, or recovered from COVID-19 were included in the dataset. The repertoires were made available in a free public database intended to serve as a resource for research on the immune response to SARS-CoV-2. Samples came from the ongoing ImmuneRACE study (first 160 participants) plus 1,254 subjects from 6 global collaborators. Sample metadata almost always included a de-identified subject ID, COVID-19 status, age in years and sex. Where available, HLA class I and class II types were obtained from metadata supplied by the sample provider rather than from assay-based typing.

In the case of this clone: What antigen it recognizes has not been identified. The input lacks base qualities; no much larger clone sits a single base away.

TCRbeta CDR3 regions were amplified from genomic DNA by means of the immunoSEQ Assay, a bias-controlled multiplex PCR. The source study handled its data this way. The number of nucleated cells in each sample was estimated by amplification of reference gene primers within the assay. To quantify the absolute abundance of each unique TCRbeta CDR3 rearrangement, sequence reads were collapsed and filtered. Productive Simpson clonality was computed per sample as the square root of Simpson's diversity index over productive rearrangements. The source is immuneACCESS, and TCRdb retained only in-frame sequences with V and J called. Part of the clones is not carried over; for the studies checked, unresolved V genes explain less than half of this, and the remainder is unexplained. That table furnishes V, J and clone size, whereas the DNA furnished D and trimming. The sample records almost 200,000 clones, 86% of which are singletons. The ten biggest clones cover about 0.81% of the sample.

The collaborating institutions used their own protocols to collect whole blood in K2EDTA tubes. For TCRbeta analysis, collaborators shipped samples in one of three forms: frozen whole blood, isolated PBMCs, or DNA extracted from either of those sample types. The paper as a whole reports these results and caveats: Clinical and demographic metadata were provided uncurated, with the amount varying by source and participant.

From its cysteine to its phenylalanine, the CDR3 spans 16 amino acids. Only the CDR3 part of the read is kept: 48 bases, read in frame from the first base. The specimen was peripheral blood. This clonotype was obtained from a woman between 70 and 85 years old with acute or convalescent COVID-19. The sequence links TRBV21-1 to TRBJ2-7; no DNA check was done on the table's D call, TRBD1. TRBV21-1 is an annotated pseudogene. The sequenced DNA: TGTGCCAGCAGCAAAGCGGGGAGACAGGGGGCCCACGAGCAGTACTTC. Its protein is CASSKAGRQGAHEQYF.